This TCR beta chain was documented in a study of blood T cell repertoires in COVID-19. Measured with immunoSEQ multiplex PCR; TCRdb has only the in-frame clones, and not every one. The table records under 350,000 clones, around nine tenths of them present only once. Trimming removed 8 bases from V and 4 bases from J; junction bases left unmatched: 8. Germline V gene lookup returns CDR1 MDHEN and CDR2 SYDVKM. The CDR3 sequence is 14 residues long. The TCR comes from a man between 65 and 85 years old with acute or convalescent COVID-19. The V gene is TRBV28, the J gene TRBJ2-5, with 9 positions matching TRBD2. The sequencing input was peripheral blood. CDR3 DNA: TGTGCCAGCGGGGGACTAGCTGGTCGAGAGACCCAGTACTTC. Protein product: CASGGLAGRETQYF.